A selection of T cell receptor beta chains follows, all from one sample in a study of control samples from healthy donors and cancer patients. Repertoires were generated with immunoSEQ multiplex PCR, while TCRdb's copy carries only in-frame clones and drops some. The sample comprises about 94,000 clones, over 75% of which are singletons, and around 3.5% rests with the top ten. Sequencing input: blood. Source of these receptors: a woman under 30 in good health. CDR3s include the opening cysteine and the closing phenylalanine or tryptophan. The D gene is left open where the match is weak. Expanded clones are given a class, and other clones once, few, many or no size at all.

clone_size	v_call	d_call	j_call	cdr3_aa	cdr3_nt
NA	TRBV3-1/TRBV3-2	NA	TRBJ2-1	CASRRGPERSYNEQFF	TGTGCCAGTAGACGGGGGCCGGAGAGAAGTTACAATGAGCAGTTCTTC
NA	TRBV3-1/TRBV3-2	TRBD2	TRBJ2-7	CASSHGTSATYEQYF	TGTGCCAGCAGCCATGGGACTAGCGCCACCTACGAGCAGTACTTC
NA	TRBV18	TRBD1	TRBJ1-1	CASSPGQGNTEAFF	TGTGCCAGCTCACCAGGACAGGGGAACACTGAAGCTTTCTTT
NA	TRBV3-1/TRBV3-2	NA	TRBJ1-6	CASSQGAANSPLHF	TGTGCCAGCAGCCAAGGGGCAGCTAATTCACCCCTCCACTTT
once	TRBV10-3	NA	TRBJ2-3	CAISEFAGGTDTQYF	TGTGCCATCAGTGAGTTCGCAGGAGGCACAGATACGCAGTATTTT
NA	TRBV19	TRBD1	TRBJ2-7	CASSYERDRGVYEQYF	TGTGCCAGTAGTTACGAAAGGGACAGGGGAGTCTACGAGCAGTACTTC
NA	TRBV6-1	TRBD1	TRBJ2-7	CASSDGRTGSDEQYF	TGTGCCAGCAGTGACGGCAGGACAGGGTCCGACGAGCAGTACTTC
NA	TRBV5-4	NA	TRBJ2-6	CASSSGSGANVLTF	TGTGCCAGCAGCTCGGGATCTGGGGCCAACGTCCTGACTTTC
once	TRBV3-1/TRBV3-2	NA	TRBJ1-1	CASSQQDLDEAFF	TGTGCCAGCAGCCAACAAGACCTTGATGAAGCTTTCTTT
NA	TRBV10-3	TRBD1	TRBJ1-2	CAISDPTGQGAYTF	TGTGCCATCAGTGACCCCACGGGACAGGGGGCCTACACCTTC
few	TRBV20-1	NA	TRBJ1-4	CSASEGPLNEKLFF	TGCAGTGCTAGTGAGGGACCGCTTAATGAAAAACTGTTTTTT
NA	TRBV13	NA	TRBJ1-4	CASSPPPGHEKLFF	TGTGCCAGCAGCCCCCCGCCAGGGCACGAAAAACTGTTTTTT
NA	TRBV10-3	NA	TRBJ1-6	CAISAGENSPLHF	TGTGCCATCAGTGCCGGAGAAAATTCACCCCTCCACTTT
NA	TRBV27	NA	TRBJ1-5	CASSKGTPSYQPQHF	TGTGCCAGCAGTAAGGGGACACCCTCTTATCAGCCCCAGCATTTT
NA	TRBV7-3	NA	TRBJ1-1	CASSWTENTEAFF	TGTGCCAGCAGCTGGACAGAGAACACTGAAGCTTTCTTT
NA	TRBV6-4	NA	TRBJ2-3	CASSDWPGLGASDTQYF	TGTGCCAGCAGTGACTGGCCGGGACTCGGGGCATCCGATACGCAGTATTTT
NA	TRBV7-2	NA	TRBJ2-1	CASSSPSRTANSYNEQFF	TGTGCCAGCAGCTCCCCTTCCCGGACGGCGAACTCCTACAATGAGCAGTTCTTC
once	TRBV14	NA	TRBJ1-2	CASSPRTTLYGYTF	TGTGCCAGCAGCCCGCGGACCACCCTCTATGGCTACACCTTC
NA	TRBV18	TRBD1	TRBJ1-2	CASSPTTGGRHGYTF	TGTGCCAGCTCACCAACGACAGGGGGGCGTCATGGCTACACCTTC
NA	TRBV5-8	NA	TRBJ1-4	CASSRGATNEKLFF	TGTGCCAGCAGCCGGGGGGCAACTAATGAAAAACTGTTTTTT
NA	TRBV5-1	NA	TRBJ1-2	CASSPTPEQGSYTF	TGCGCCAGCAGCCCGACTCCCGAACAGGGAAGCTACACCTTC
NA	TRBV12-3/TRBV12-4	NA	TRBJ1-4	CASSLEQGEKLFF	TGTGCCAGCAGCTTAGAACAGGGTGAAAAACTGTTTTTT
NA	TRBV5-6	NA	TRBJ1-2	CASREHGGQDLNYGYTF	TGTGCCAGCAGGGAACACGGGGGGCAGGACCTTAACTATGGCTACACCTTC
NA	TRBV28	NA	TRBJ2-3	CASSLSGSWGDTQYF	TGTGCCAGCAGTTTATCCGGGTCGTGGGGGGATACGCAGTATTTT
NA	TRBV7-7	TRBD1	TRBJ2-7	CASSQNLGQGNEQYF	TGTGCCAGCAGCCAGAACTTGGGACAGGGGAACGAGCAGTACTTC
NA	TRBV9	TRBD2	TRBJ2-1	CASSGSGGGHNEQFF	TGTGCCAGCAGCGGAAGCGGGGGGGGCCACAATGAGCAGTTCTTC
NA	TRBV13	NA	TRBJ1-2	CASSLGPGGGYTF	TGTGCCAGCAGCTTAGGGCCGGGCGGCGGCTACACCTTC
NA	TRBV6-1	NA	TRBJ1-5	CASSERPGEGNQPQHF	TGTGCCAGCAGTGAAAGACCAGGGGAAGGCAATCAGCCCCAGCATTTT